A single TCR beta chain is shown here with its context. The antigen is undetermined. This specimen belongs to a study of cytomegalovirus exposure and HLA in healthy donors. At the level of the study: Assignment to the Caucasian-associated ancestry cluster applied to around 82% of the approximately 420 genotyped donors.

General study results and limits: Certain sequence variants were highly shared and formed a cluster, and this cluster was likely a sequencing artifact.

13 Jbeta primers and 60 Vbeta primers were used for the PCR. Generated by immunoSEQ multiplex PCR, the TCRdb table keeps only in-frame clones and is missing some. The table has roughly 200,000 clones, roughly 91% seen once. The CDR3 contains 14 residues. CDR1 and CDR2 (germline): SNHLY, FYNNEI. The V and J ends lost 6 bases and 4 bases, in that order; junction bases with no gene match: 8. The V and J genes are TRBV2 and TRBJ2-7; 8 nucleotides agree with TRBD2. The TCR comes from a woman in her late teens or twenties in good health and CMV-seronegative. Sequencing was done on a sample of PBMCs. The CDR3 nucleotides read TGTGCCAGCAGGGCCTCAAGCGGGGGTTACGAGCAGTACTTC. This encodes CASRASSGGYEQYF. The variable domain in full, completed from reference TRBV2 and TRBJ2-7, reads EPEVTQTPSHQVTQMGQEVILRCVPISNHLYFYWYRQILGQKVEFLVSFYNNEISEKSEIFDDQFSVERPDGSNFTLKIRSTKLEDSAMYFCASRASSGGYEQYFGPGTRLTVT.